The sequence of this T cell receptor beta chain was determined in a study of shared clonotypes between healthy human individuals. Study-level information: Per donor, three plates held CD4 naive cells, three held CD4 memory, two held CD8 naive and one held CD8 memory.

Each PCR replicate from the sorted subsets contained about 200 ng DNA, which is about 31,000 T cell genomes. Sequencing was performed with immunoSEQ multiplex PCR; in TCRdb, only in-frame clones are kept and a portion is missing. The sample yields about 95,000 clones, roughly 69% seen once. Points from the study as a whole: All-four-donor shared clonotypes had higher generation probabilities than non-shared clonotypes did. Around 4.7% was the fraction of naive CD4 clonotypes found shared across a few donors.

Comments on this clone: Its cognate antigen is unknown.

Specimen: memory CD8+ T cells sorted from blood. Subset reported: CD45RO+ cells pooled with CCR7-negative TemRA cells. This clonotype was sampled from a man aged 30 to 45 in good health.

The CDR3 DNA is TGCGCCAGCAGCCAATACCTCGCAAGCACAGATACGCAGTATTTT. This codes for CASSQYLASTDTQYF. The chain links TRBV4-3 to TRBJ2-3; no clear D gene. Trimming stripped 2 bases from V and 0 bases from J, with 9 bases between. Germline V gives CDR1 LGHNA, CDR2 YSLEER. The CDR3 loop spans 15 amino acids.